The 10 T cell receptor beta chains reported below all come from one sample, sequenced in a study of graft-versus-host responses after intestinal transplantation. Clones were read by immunoSEQ multiplex PCR, and TCRdb kept only the in-frame ones, dropping some. The sample gives roughly 120,000 clones, approximately 92% of which show up once; about 0.11% is in the top ten. These receptors have no identified antigens. The material was unstimulated CD4+ T cells sorted from spleen or lymph node cells, obtained before intestinal transplant. All receptors derive from a human donor who received an intestinal transplant.

V is TRBV5-4 and J is TRBJ2-1, with 7 bases aligning to TRBD2. The CDR3 has 15 amino acids. The trim removed 4 bases at V and 5 bases at J, leaving 9 bases unmatched. CDR1 is SGHNT and CDR2 is YYREEE in the germline V gene (reference sequence). CDR3 coding DNA: TGTGCCAGCAGCCCGAACCGGCGGGAGAACAATGAGCAGTTCTTC. This translates into CASSPNRRENNEQFF. Full variable domain (outside the CDR3, taken from reference TRBV5-4 and TRBJ2-1): ETGVTQSPTHLIKTRGQQVTLRCSSQSGHNTVSWYQQALGQGPQFIFQYYREEENGRGNFPPRFSGLQFPNYSSELNVNALELDDSALYLCASSPNRRENNEQFFGPGTRLTVL.

This chain joins TRBV6-6 and TRBJ1-1; the D gene is possibly TRBD1 (6 bases). The CDR3 spans 15 residues. Trimming shortened V by 5 bases and J by 0 bases, and 13 bases separated the two germline ends. Germline V gene lookup returns CDR1 MNHNY and CDR2 SVGAGI (reference sequence). CDR3 DNA sequence: TGTGCCAGCAGTGGGAGGGGGACCATGAACACTGAAGCTTTCTTT. As protein: CASSGRGTMNTEAFF.

This rearrangement joins TRBV5-1 to TRBJ2-1, with TRBD2 matching 8 bases. After removal of 4 bases from V and 2 bases from J, the junction contained 2 bases not matched to a gene. The CDR3 contains 14 residues. Germline V lookup: CDR1 SGHRS, CDR2 YFSETQ. The CDR3 DNA follows: TGCGCCAGCAGCGTAGCGGGGACCTACAATGAGCAGTTCTTC. Amino acids: CASSVAGTYNEQFF.

This clone was found a few times. The chain is built from TRBV19 and TRBJ1-1; perhaps TRBD1 as D (6 bases). CDR1 and CDR2 (germline): LNHDA, SQIVND (reference sequence). CDR3 length equals 15 residues. Trimming pared 2 bases from V and 4 bases from J, leaving 14 bases between. CDR3 sequence: CASSIPGGASTEAFF. DNA of the CDR3: TGTGCCAGTAGTATACCCGGGGGCGCGAGCACTGAAGCTTTCTTT.

The chain couples TRBV5-1 to TRBJ2-5; D perhaps matches TRBD1 (5 bases). The V gene's germline CDR1 is SGHRS and CDR2 YFSETQ. CDR3 length equals 15 residues. The V end lost 1 base, the J end lost 1 base, and 11 bases lay between the germline ends. The CDR3 DNA reads TGCGCCAGCAGCTTGTTCACAGGAGCCCAAGAGACCCAGTACTTC. This encodes CASSLFTGAQETQYF.

This sequence joins TRBV29-1 and TRBJ2-7, with D uncertain. Deletions cut 1 base from V and 0 bases from J, with 10 bases between. The germline gives CDR1 SQVTM, CDR2 ANQGSEA. This CDR3 region has 14 residues. The CDR3 sequence: CSVEVRPNSYEQYF. CDR3 bases: TGCAGCGTTGAAGTTCGACCGAACTCCTACGAGCAGTACTTC.

This chain links TRBV18 with TRBJ2-7; 8 nucleotides match TRBD1. The CDR3 sequence is 16 residues long. Trimming cost V 3 bases and J 5 bases; bases outside gene matches: 12. Germline V gene lookup returns CDR1 KGHSH and CDR2 LQKENI. The CDR3 DNA is TGTGCCAGCTCACCGACCCCACCACGGACAGGGCACGAGCAGTACTTC. Its translation: CASSPTPPRTGHEQYF.

This sequence joins TRBV10-3 and TRBJ2-1; 7 bases align to TRBD2. J gave up 8 bases and V 2 bases, and 9 bases lay outside the gene matches. Per the germline V gene, CDR1 is ENHRY and CDR2 is SYGVKD. CDR3 length: 15 amino acids. CDR3 sequence: CAISEGWGGRHEQFF. CDR3 DNA sequence: TGTGCCATCAGTGAGGGCTGGGGGGGGAGGCATGAGCAGTTCTTC.

The V gene is TRBV5-1, the J gene TRBJ1-1, with unresolved D. Germline CDR1 is SGHRS and CDR2 is YFSETQ. The CDR3 length is 14 residues. Trimming removed 0 bases from V and 0 bases from J, with 6 bases in between. CDR3 DNA sequence: TGCGCCAGCAGCTTGGCACCATTGAACACTGAAGCTTTCTTT. As protein: CASSLAPLNTEAFF. Full variable domain (outside the CDR3, taken from reference TRBV5-1 and TRBJ1-1): KAGVTQTPRYLIKTRGQQVTLSCSPISGHRSVSWYQQTPGQGLQFLFEYFSETQRNKGNFPGRFSGRQFSNSRSEMNVSTLELGDSALYLCASSLAPLNTEAFFGQGTRLTVV.

The V call is TRBV28, the J call TRBJ1-1; D is ambiguous. Trimming pared 3 bases from V and 1 base from J, leaving 3 bases between. Germline V lookup: CDR1 MDHEN, CDR2 SYDVKM. The CDR3 sequence is 12 residues long. CDR3: CASSFQNTEAFF. The DNA of the CDR3 is TGTGCCAGCAGTTTTCAGAACACTGAAGCTTTCTTT.